The 4 T cell receptor beta chains presented below share a single source sample, sequenced in a study of shared clonotypes between healthy human individuals. Assay used: immunoSEQ multiplex PCR; TCRdb lists only in-frame clones, some missing. The sample shows roughly 1 million clones, around 76% of them seen only once. The sequencing input was memory CD4+ T cells sorted from blood. Subset reported: CD45RA-negative fraction. The receptors originated from a man younger than 35 in good health.

This clone has more than one count but fewer than ten. The chain recombines TRBV5-4 with TRBJ2-2, with 8 bases aligning to TRBD2. The CDR3 covers 17 residues. The V segment lost 4 bases and the J segment 5 bases; nucleotides outside the gene matches: 13. Germline V gene lookup returns CDR1 SGHNT and CDR2 YYREEE (reference sequence). The CDR3 nucleotides are TGTGCCAGCAGCCCCTCGGGGGTAGCGGGAAGGACCGGGGAGCTGTTTTTT. This codes for CASSPSGVAGRTGELFF.

This clone appeared many times. The rearrangement links TRBV27 to TRBJ2-1; 8 bases agree with TRBD1. The ends lost 4 bases at V and 3 bases at J; junction bases unmatched: 5. The CDR3 consists of 15 residues. Germline CDR1 and CDR2: MNHEY and SMNVEV (reference sequence). CDR3 in amino acids: CASSSFRGHYNEQFF. CDR3 in DNA: TGTGCCAGCAGTTCGTTCAGGGGGCACTACAATGAGCAGTTCTTC.

A remark on this clone: Other DNA sequences in this specimen translate into the identical CDR3. This sequence joins TRBV5-1 and TRBJ2-7, with D possibly TRBD2 on 5 matching bases. The CDR3 extends over 11 amino acids. CDR1 is SGHRS and CDR2 is YFSETQ in the germline V gene. Trimming cost V 8 bases and J 1 base, with 7 bases left between them. The CDR3 reads CASTGSYEQYF. As DNA, the CDR3 is TGCGCCAGTACGGGATCCTACGAGCAGTACTTC.

This clone was observed a handful of times. The rearrangement joins TRBV28 to TRBJ1-3; D is unresolved. This CDR3 is built from 14 residues. CDR1 and CDR2 from the germline V gene are MDHEN and SYDVKM. Trimming took 3 bases from V and 2 from J, leaving 8 bases between them. The CDR3 region is CASSLSTTGNTIYF. For the CDR3, the DNA is TGTGCCAGCAGTTTGAGTACTACTGGAAACACCATATATTTT. The full variable domain, with the rest looked up from reference TRBV28 and TRBJ1-3, is DVKVTQSSRYLVKRTGEKVFLECVQDMDHENMFWYRQDPGLGLRLIYFSYDVKMKEKGDIPEGYSVSREKKERFSLILESASTNQTSMYLCASSLSTTGNTIYFGEGSWLTVV.